Listed below are T cell receptor beta chains from one sample, sequenced in a study of regulatory T cells in long-lasting Graves disease. TCRdb used MiXCR to reprocess the multiplex PCR reads, holding one entry per CDR3 protein. The sample records about 420,000 distinct CDR3 sequences, around 17% being singletons. These data were also filed under a second study, of T cells in Graves' hyperthyroidism and ophthalmopathy.

The sample consisted of peripheral blood mononuclear cells (PBMCs), taken at new diagnosis, from a patient treated with antithyroid drugs. All receptors come from a woman between 18 and 29 years old with Graves disease. Each CDR3 is given with its conserved first and last residue. Each record gives: J gene, V gene, clone size, D gene, CDR3 DNA, CDR3 protein. The D gene is left open where the match is weak. The size entry is marked missing in some rows and otherwise reads once, few, many or a size class.

TRBJ1-1 | TRBV5-1 | many | NA | TGCGCCAGCAGCTCCCGGGACACCCTGGGCACTGAAGCTTTCTTT | CASSSRDTLGTEAFF
TRBJ2-5 | TRBV7-9 | many | TRBD2 | TGTGCCAGCAGCTCGGGACTAGCCGAAAAAGAGACCCAGTACTTC | CASSSGLAEKETQYF
TRBJ1-2 | TRBV2 | many | NA | TGTGCCAGCAGTGAGCGGCGGATCTATGGCTACACCTTC | CASSERRIYGYTF
TRBJ2-3 | TRBV20-1 | few | TRBD2 | TGCAGTGCTAGAGGCGGCCTTTCTAGCGGGAGCGGAGATACGCAGTATTTT | CSARGGLSSGSGDTQYF
TRBJ2-7 | TRBV4-3 | many | TRBD2 | TGCGCCAGCAGCCAAAATTCAGCGGGAGGATCCTACGAGCAGTACTTC | CASSQNSAGGSYEQYF
TRBJ1-1 | TRBV11-2 | many | NA | TGTGCCAGCAGCTTTTCAGCCTCGATGAGGAGGAACACTGAAGCTTTCTTT | CASSFSASMRRNTEAFF
TRBJ2-2 | TRBV28 | many | TRBD2 | TGTGCCAGCAACCACCGAAAGCCGGGACTAGTGTTCACCGGGGAGCTGTTTTTT | CASNHRKPGLVFTGELFF
TRBJ2-7 | TRBV5-4 | NA | NA | TGTGCCAGCAGCTTGGATGGGGGCCGAGACGAGCAGTACTTC | CASSLDGGRDEQYF
TRBJ2-7 | TRBV7-2 | many | TRBD2 | TGTGCCAGCACCCTTTTGGTTAGCGGGTTTTCCGAGCAGTACTTC | CASTLLVSGFSEQYF
TRBJ1-4 | TRBV28 | many | TRBD1 | TGTGCCAGCACAAAGACAGGGCCTTTGGAAAAACTGTTTTTT | CASTKTGPLEKLFF
TRBJ2-2 | TRBV6-1 | few | NA | TGTGCCAGCAGTGACTCTTACTTGGGGATAGGGGAGCTGTTTTTT | CASSDSYLGIGELFF
TRBJ2-7 | TRBV7-2 | many | NA | TGTGCCAGCAGCCCACTGGCGGGCCGCTACGAGCAGTACTTC | CASSPLAGRYEQYF
TRBJ2-1 | TRBV30 | NA | NA | TGTGCCTGGAGTGTATACCCGGTGGATGAGCAGTTCTTC | CAWSVYPVDEQFF
TRBJ2-7 | TRBV7-9 | many | TRBD2 | TGTGCCAGCAGCACGGGGGGGAACGAGCAGTACTTC | CASSTGGNEQYF
TRBJ2-6 | TRBV7-9 | NA | TRBD2 | TGTGCCAGCAGCTTGGCTAGCGGGAGAAGTTGGGCCAACGTCCTGACTTTC | CASSLASGRSWANVLTF
TRBJ2-1 | TRBV12-3/TRBV12-4 | NA | TRBD2 | TGTGCCAGCAGTCGGCTGACTAGCGGGAGGGCGCCTGAGCAGTTCTTC | CASSRLTSGRAPEQFF
TRBJ2-7 | TRBV28 | many | TRBD2 | TGTGCCAGCAGATTAGCGGGAGAAGGGTACGAGCAGTACTTC | CASRLAGEGYEQYF
TRBJ1-2 | TRBV4-2 | few | NA | TGTGCCAGCAGCCAAGATGATGCAGGGAACTATGGCTACACCTTC | CASSQDDAGNYGYTF
TRBJ1-3 | TRBV6-5 | NA | NA | TGTGCCAGCAGTTACAGAGGGAGTGCGGGAAACACCATATATTTT | CASSYRGSAGNTIYF
TRBJ1-2 | TRBV4-2 | NA | NA | TGTGCCAGCAGCCAGAACAGGAGACAGGCCTATGGCTACACCTTC | CASSQNRRQAYGYTF
TRBJ2-1 | TRBV29-1 | many | TRBD2 | TGCAGCGTGCCGGGAGAGCGGGGGGTCAATGAGCAGTTCTTC | CSVPGERGVNEQFF
TRBJ1-4 | TRBV15 | few | TRBD1 | TGTGCCACCAGCAGCGACAGGGGGGCGTTAACTAATGAAAAACTGTTTTTT | CATSSDRGALTNEKLFF
TRBJ2-7 | TRBV19 | many | NA | TGTGCCAGTAGTATAGCAGGGACCGGCTACGAGCAGTACTTC | CASSIAGTGYEQYF
TRBJ2-3 | TRBV7-2 | many | NA | TGTGCCAGCAGCTTAGTGATTAGGGGCACAGATACGCAGTATTTT | CASSLVIRGTDTQYF